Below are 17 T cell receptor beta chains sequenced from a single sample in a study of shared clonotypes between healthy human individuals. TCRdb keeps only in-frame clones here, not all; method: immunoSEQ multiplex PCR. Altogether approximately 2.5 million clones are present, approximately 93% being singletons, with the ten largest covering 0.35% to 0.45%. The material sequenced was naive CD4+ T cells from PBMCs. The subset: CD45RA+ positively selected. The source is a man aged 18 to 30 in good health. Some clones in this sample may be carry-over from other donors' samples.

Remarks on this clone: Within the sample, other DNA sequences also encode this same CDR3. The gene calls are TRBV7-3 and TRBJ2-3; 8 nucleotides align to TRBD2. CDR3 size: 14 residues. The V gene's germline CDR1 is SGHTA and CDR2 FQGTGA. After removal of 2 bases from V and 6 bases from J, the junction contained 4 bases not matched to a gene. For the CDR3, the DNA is TGTGCCAGCAGCTTAGGTACTAGCGGTGATACGCAGTATTTT. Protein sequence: CASSLGTSGDTQYF.

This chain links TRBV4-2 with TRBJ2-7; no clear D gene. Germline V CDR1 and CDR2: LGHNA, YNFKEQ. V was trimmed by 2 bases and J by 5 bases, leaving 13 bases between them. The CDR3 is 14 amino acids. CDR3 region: CASSQPPMEHEQYF. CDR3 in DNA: TGTGCCAGCAGCCAACCCCCAATGGAACACGAGCAGTACTTC.

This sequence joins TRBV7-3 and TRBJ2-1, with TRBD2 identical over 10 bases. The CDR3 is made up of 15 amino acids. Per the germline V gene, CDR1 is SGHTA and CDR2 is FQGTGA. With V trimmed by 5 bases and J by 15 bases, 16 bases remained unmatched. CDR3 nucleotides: TGTGCCAGCAGCCCAGGAGGGGCTAGCGGGAGTCGTTCGTTCTTC. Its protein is CASSPGGASGSRSFF.

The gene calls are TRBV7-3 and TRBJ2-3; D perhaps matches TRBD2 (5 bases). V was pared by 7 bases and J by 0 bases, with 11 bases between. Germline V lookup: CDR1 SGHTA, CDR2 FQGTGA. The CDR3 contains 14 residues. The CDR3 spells CASNAGESTDTQYF. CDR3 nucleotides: TGTGCCAGCAATGCGGGTGAAAGCACAGATACGCAGTATTTT.

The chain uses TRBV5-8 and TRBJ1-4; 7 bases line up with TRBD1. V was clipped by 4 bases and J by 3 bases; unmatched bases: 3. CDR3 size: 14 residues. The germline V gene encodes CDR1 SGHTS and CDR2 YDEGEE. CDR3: CASSVGQPNEKLFF. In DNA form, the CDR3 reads TGTGCCAGCAGCGTGGGACAGCCTAATGAAAAACTGTTTTTT.

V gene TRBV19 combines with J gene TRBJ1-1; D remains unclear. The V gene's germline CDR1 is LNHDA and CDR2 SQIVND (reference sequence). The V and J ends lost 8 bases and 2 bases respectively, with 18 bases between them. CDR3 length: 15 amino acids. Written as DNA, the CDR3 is TGTGCCAGTCAAAACTTGGGAGGACTTAACACTGAAGCTTTCTTT. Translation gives CASQNLGGLNTEAFF.

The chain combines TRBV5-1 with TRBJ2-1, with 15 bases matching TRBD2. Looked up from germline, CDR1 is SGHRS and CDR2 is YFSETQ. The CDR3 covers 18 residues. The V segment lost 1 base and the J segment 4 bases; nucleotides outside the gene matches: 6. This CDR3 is CASSLSGTSGRRYNEQFF. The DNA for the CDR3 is TGCGCCAGCAGCTTGTCGGGGACTAGCGGGAGGCGTTACAATGAGCAGTTCTTC. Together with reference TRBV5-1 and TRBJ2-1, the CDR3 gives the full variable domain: KAGVTQTPRYLIKTRGQQVTLSCSPISGHRSVSWYQQTPGQGLQFLFEYFSETQRNKGNFPGRFSGRQFSNSRSEMNVSTLELGDSALYLCASSLSGTSGRRYNEQFFGPGTRLTVL.

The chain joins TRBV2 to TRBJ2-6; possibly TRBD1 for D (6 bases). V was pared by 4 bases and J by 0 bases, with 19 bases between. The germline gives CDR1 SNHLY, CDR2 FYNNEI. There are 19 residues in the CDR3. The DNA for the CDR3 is TGTGCCAGCAGTGCCCGCCGAGGACAGCCGATCTCTGGGGCCAACGTCCTGACTTTC. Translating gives CASSARRGQPISGANVLTF.

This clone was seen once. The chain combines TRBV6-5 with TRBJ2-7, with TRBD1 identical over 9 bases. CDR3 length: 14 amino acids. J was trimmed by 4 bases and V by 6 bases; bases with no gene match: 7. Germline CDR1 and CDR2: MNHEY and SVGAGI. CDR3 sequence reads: CASRVLDRGYEQYF. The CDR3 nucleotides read TGTGCCAGCAGAGTACTGGACAGGGGTTACGAGCAGTACTTC.

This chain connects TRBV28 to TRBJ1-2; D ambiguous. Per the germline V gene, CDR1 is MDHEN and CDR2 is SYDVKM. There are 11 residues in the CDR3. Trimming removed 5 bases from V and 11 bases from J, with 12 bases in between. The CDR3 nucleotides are TGTGCCAGCAGTAGCGCGCAGCGGTACACCTTC. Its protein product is CASSSAQRYTF.

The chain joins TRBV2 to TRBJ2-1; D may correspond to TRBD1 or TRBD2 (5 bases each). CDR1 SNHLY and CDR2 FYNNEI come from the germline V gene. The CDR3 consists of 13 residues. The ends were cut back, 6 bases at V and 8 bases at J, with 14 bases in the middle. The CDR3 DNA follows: TGTGCCAGCAGCTCTCGAGGGGCCCATGAGCAGTTCTTC. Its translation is CASSSRGAHEQFF.

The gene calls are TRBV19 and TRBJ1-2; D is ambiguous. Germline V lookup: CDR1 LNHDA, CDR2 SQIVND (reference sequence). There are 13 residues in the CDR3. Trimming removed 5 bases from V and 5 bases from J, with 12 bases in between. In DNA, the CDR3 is TGTGCCAGTAGTGTTGGACGTGTGTATGGCTACACCTTC. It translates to CASSVGRVYGYTF.

CDR3 bases: TGCGCCAGCAGCCAACCCCCGGGCGGGGGCACAGATACGCAGTATTTT. This translates into CASSQPPGGGTDTQYF. This chain links TRBV4-1 with TRBJ2-3; the D gene is possibly TRBD2 (6 bases). This CDR3 region has 16 residues. In germline, CDR1 is MGHRA, CDR2 YSYEKL. V gave up 2 bases and J gave up 1 base, with 13 bases separating them.

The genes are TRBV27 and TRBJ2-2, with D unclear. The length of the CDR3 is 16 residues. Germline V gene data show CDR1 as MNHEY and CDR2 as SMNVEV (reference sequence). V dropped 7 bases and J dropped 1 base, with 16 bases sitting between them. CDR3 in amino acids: CASISLNRLNTGELFF. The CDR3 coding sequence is TGTGCCAGCATCTCCCTGAACCGATTGAACACCGGGGAGCTGTTTTTT.

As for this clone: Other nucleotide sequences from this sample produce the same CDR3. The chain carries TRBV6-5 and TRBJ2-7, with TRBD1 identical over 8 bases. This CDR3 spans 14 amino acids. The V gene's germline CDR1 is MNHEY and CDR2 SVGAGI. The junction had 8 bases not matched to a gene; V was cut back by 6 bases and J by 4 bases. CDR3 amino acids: CASRVGQGAYEQYF. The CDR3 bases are TGTGCCAGCAGAGTCGGACAGGGAGCTTACGAGCAGTACTTC.

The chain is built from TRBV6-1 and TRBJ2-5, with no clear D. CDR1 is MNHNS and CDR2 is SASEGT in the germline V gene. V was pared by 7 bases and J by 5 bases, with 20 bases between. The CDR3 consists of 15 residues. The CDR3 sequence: CASTIDPRHGETQYF. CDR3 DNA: TGTGCCAGCACCATCGACCCTAGGCACGGCGAGACCCAGTACTTC.

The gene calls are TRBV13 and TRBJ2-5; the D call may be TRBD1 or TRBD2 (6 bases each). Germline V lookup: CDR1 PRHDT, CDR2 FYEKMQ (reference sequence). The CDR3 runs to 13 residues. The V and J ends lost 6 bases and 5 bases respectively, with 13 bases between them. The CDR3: CASSWGAGETQYF. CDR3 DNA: TGTGCCAGCAGTTGGGGGGCTGGGGAGACCCAGTACTTC.